The following is a T cell receptor (beta chain) sequence with its context. The sample originates from a study of control samples from healthy donors and cancer patients. Generated by immunoSEQ multiplex PCR, the TCRdb table keeps only in-frame clones and is missing some. The data contain 150,000 to 200,000 clones, about nine tenths of them singletons. What was sequenced was blood. This TCR derives from a woman aged 25-40 years in good health.

CDR3 in amino acids: CASSLANTDTQYF. CDR3 bases: TGTGCCAGCAGCTTAGCCAACACAGATACGCAGTATTTT. The chain links TRBV11-2 to TRBJ2-3; no clear D. CDR1 and CDR2 (germline): SGHAT, FQNNGV. The length of the CDR3 is 13 residues. Trimming took off 1 base at V and 2 bases at J, with 4 bases between the two ends.